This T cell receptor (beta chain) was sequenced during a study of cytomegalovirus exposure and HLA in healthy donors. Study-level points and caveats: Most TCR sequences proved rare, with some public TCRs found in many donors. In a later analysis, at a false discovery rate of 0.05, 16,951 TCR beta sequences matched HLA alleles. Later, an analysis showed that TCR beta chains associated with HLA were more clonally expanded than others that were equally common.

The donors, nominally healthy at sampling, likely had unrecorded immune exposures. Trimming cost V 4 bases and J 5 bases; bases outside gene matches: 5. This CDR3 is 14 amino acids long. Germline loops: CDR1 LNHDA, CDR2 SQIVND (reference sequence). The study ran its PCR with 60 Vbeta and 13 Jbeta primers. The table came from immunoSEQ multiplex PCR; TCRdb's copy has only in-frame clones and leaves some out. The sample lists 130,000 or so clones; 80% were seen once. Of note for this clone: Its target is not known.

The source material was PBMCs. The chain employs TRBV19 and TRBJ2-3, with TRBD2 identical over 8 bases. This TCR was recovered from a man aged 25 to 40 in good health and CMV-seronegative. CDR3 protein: CASSSPGGGDTQYF. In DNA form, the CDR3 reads TGTGCCAGTAGTAGCCCCGGGGGGGGAGATACGCAGTATTTT.